The rows below give T cell receptor beta chains drawn from one sample of a study of technical replicates of blood from several donors. The protocol was immunoSEQ multiplex PCR, while the TCRdb copy is restricted to in-frame clones and leaves out a portion. The sample holds some 82,000 clones, roughly 94% seen once. Sequenced input: T cells isolated from PBMCs. The source is a human donor in good health. The CDR3 runs from the conserved cysteine through the conserved F or W. D genes are given only for firm matches. Size is stated for part of the rows, as once, few or many counts, or as a class when the clone is expanded.

>TRBJ2-3|.|TRBV6-4|TRBD1
CASSETGRPDTQYF
TGTGCCAGCAGTGAGACAGGGAGACCAGATACGCAGTATTTT
>TRBJ2-5|.|TRBV6-6|.
CASREEETQYF
TGTGCCAGCAGGGAGGAAGAGACCCAGTACTTC
>TRBJ2-1|.|TRBV27|.
CASSPRAFRQFF
TGTGCCAGCAGTCCCAGGGCCTTCCGGCAGTTCTTC
>TRBJ1-5|.|TRBV5-1|TRBD1
CASRFATGKNQPQHF
TGCGCCAGCAGGTTCGCGACAGGGAAAAATCAGCCCCAGCATTTT
>TRBJ2-5|few|TRBV5-1|.
CASSWSLRETQYF
TGCGCCAGCAGCTGGAGCTTAAGGGAGACCCAGTACTTC
>TRBJ2-7|.|TRBV15|TRBD1
CATSRDRTGGTYEQYF
TGTGCCACCAGCAGAGATCGGACAGGGGGAACCTACGAGCAGTACTTC
>TRBJ1-5|.|TRBV28|TRBD1
CASSQTRDRNQPQHF
TGTGCCAGCAGCCAAACCCGGGACAGAAATCAGCCCCAGCATTTT
>TRBJ2-3|.|TRBV29-1|.
CSANTDTQYF
TGCAGCGCAAACACAGATACGCAGTATTTT
>TRBJ2-3|.|TRBV28|.
CACLYRDTQYF
TGTGCCTGCCTATACCGGGATACGCAGTATTTT
>TRBJ2-1|.|TRBV9|TRBD2
CASSTLGSSGNIYNEQFF
TGTGCCAGCAGCACCCTGGGAAGTAGCGGGAACATTTACAATGAGCAGTTCTTC
>TRBJ2-5|.|TRBV28|TRBD1
CASSLAGQGRGETQYF
TGTGCCAGCAGTTTGGCGGGACAGGGGCGGGGAGAGACCCAGTACTTC
>TRBJ1-3|.|TRBV6-4|TRBD1
CASLPRGQMNTIYF
TGTGCCAGCCTCCCCAGGGGGCAAATGAACACCATATATTTT
>TRBJ2-1|.|TRBV19|.
CASSREFYNEQFF
TGTGCCAGTAGTCGGGAATTCTACAATGAGCAGTTCTTC
>TRBJ2-7|.|TRBV7-7|TRBD2
CASSLEVGLAYEQYF
TGTGCTAGCAGCTTAGAAGTAGGACTAGCCTACGAGCAGTACTTC
>TRBJ2-7|.|TRBV4-1|TRBD2
CASSHLAGGPYEQYF
TGCGCCAGCAGCCACCTAGCGGGAGGGCCATACGAGCAGTACTTC
>TRBJ1-2|once|TRBV6-5|TRBD1
CASRSVDRSGYTF
TGTGCCAGCAGGTCTGTGGACAGGTCTGGCTACACCTTC
>TRBJ1-2|once|TRBV28|.
CASSLSSGNGYTF
TGTGCCAGCAGCCTGAGTTCGGGAAATGGCTACACCTTC
>TRBJ2-2|.|TRBV29-1|TRBD1
CSVETGAANTGELFF
TGCAGCGTCGAAACAGGGGCGGCGAACACCGGGGAGCTGTTTTTT
>TRBJ1-2|.|TRBV19|.
CASSIGTLDIDYGYTF
TGTGCCAGTAGTATCGGTACTTTGGACATTGACTATGGCTACACCTTC
>TRBJ1-2|once|TRBV6-1|TRBD1
CASSDWTGPNYGYTF
TGTGCCAGCAGTGACTGGACAGGTCCTAACTATGGCTACACCTTC
>TRBJ2-2|.|TRBV6-5|TRBD2
CASSYAPGLATGELFF
TGTGCCAGCAGTTACGCCCCAGGACTAGCCACCGGGGAGCTGTTTTTT
>TRBJ2-7|.|TRBV12-5|TRBD1
CASGTGTGVGEQYF
TGTGCTAGTGGTACCGGGACAGGGGTCGGCGAGCAGTACTTC
>TRBJ2-7|.|TRBV9|TRBD2
CASSARSSGRASSYEQYF
TGTGCCAGCAGCGCCCGATCTAGCGGGAGGGCCTCTTCCTACGAGCAGTACTTC
>TRBJ1-2|.|TRBV7-9|.
CASSLVLGANYGYTF
TGTGCCAGCAGCTTAGTTCTGGGGGCGAACTATGGCTACACCTTC
>TRBJ1-4|.|TRBV6-5|.
CASSYWSQGAEKLFF
TGTGCCAGCAGTTACTGGTCCCAGGGTGCCGAGAAACTGTTTTTT
>TRBJ2-7|.|TRBV6-1|.
CATRRDFYEQYF
TGTGCCACCCGCAGGGACTTCTACGAGCAGTACTTC
>TRBJ2-1|.|TRBV10-1|.
CASSDNAGSTLQGYNEQFF
TGCGCCAGCAGTGATAATGCAGGGTCCACTTTACAGGGTTACAATGAGCAGTTCTTC
>TRBJ2-6|.|TRBV7-6|.
CASSLMVPGSSGANVLTF
TGTGCCAGCAGCTTGATGGTTCCGGGGAGCTCTGGGGCCAACGTCCTGACTTTC
>TRBJ2-7|.|TRBV15|TRBD2
CATSISGSDYEQYF
TGTGCCACCAGCATTAGCGGGAGCGACTACGAGCAGTACTTC
>TRBJ2-5|.|TRBV6-1|.
CASLEFTGLAETQYF
TGTGCCAGCCTAGAGTTTACAGGGCTGGCGGAGACCCAGTACTTC
>TRBJ1-1|.|TRBV29-1|TRBD1
CSVYRTGGGEAFF
TGCAGCGTTTATAGGACAGGAGGCGGTGAAGCTTTCTTT
>TRBJ2-1|.|TRBV11-2|.
CASSLVEHEQFF
TGTGCCAGCAGCTTAGTGGAGCATGAGCAGTTCTTC
>TRBJ2-3|.|TRBV7-2|TRBD2
CASSPVGGRISTDTQYF
TGTGCCAGCAGCCCGGTGGGCGGGAGGATAAGCACAGATACGCAGTATTTT
>TRBJ2-3|.|TRBV5-5|TRBD1
CASSTWTGGADTQYF
TGTGCCAGCAGCACCTGGACAGGGGGCGCGGATACGCAGTATTTT
>TRBJ1-2|.|TRBV4-2|.
CASSQESANYGYTF
TGTGCCAGCAGCCAAGAGTCAGCGAACTATGGCTACACCTTC
>TRBJ2-1|once|TRBV11-3|.
CASSPGGVGEQFF
TGTGCCAGCAGCCCCGGCGGGGTAGGTGAGCAGTTCTTC
>TRBJ2-7|.|TRBV18|.
CASSPPVGGEYEQYF
TGTGCCAGCTCACCACCGGTCGGGGGTGAGTACGAGCAGTACTTC
>TRBJ2-3|.|TRBV28|TRBD1
CASSSPGQGVDTQYF
TGTGCCAGCAGTTCTCCGGGACAGGGGGTGGATACGCAGTATTTT
>TRBJ2-1|.|TRBV29-1|TRBD2
CSAETSGSSYNEQFF
TGCAGCGCCGAGACTAGCGGGAGCTCTTACAATGAGCAGTTCTTC
>TRBJ1-2|once|TRBV19|.
CASTDRGAPYGYTF
TGTGCCAGTACCGACCGGGGGGCGCCCTATGGCTACACCTTC
>TRBJ1-1|.|TRBV25-1|.
CASSEFGGVGTEAFF
TGTGCCAGCAGTGAATTTGGAGGGGTAGGCACTGAAGCTTTCTTT
>TRBJ2-7|.|TRBV4-1|.
CASSQLAISSYEQYF
TGCGCCAGCAGCCAACTAGCGATTAGCTCCTACGAGCAGTACTTC
>TRBJ1-1|.|TRBV28|.
CASMGGAVSEAFF
TGTGCCAGCATGGGCGGGGCGGTCTCTGAAGCTTTCTTT
>TRBJ2-3|.|TRBV5-4|TRBD2
CASSLEDGRADTQYF
TGTGCCAGCAGCTTGGAAGACGGGAGGGCAGATACGCAGTATTTT
>TRBJ1-1|few|TRBV29-1|TRBD1
CSVRDRVNTEAFF
TGCAGCGTCCGGGACAGAGTGAACACTGAAGCTTTCTTT
>TRBJ2-1|.|TRBV27|TRBD2
CASSPLAGVYNEQFF
TGTGCCAGCAGTCCACTAGCGGGAGTTTACAATGAGCAGTTCTTC
>TRBJ2-3|.|TRBV5-4|TRBD1
CASSLSRTGGLDTQYF
TGTGCCAGCAGCTTGTCCCGGACAGGGGGCTTAGATACGCAGTATTTT
>TRBJ2-5|.|TRBV6-1|.
CASSEVAETQYF
TGTGCCAGCAGTGAAGTAGCAGAGACCCAGTACTTC
>TRBJ2-5|.|TRBV27|TRBD1
CASSSTGPGETQYF
TGTGCCAGCAGTTCGACAGGGCCGGGGGAGACCCAGTACTTC
>TRBJ2-5|.|TRBV4-3|.
CASSQERAVETQYF
TGCGCCAGCAGCCAAGAGAGGGCGGTAGAGACCCAGTACTTC
>TRBJ2-1|.|TRBV15|TRBD2
CATSRRVLAGVYNEQFF
TGTGCCACCAGCCGCCGGGTTCTAGCGGGAGTCTACAATGAGCAGTTCTTC
>TRBJ2-7|.|TRBV7-7|.
CASSSGPFYEQYF
TGTGCTAGCAGCTCTGGGCCATTCTACGAGCAGTACTTC